This TCR beta chain was retrieved from a study of regulatory T cells in long-lasting Graves disease. Findings and caveats of the study: Whereas new patients shared roughly 910 public clonotypes, persistent patients shared more, at under 3,500.

Researchers made TCR beta libraries by using iRepertoire HTBI primers and running Arm-PCR on CDR3 regions. MiXCR, run by TCRdb on the multiplex PCR reads, gives a single entry per CDR3 protein. Among hundreds of thousands of distinct CDR3 sequences listed, roughly 23% were seen once. The length of the CDR3 is 16 residues. The germline CDR1 and CDR2 sequences are MRHNA and SNTAGT. With 8 bases clipped from V and 2 bases from J, the junction kept 14 bases outside the gene matches. This sample's time point: persistent/refractory GD, antithyroid drugs over 5 years with positive TRAb. Researchers made the TCR library from RNA that was extracted from PBMCs. On this clonotype itself: Its specificity is not known.

The sequencing here drew on peripheral blood mononuclear cells (PBMCs), taken when the disease was refractory, from a patient treated with antithyroid drugs. The rearrangement uses TRBV6-4 and TRBJ2-7, with 8 bases matching TRBD1. The sequence was collected from a female donor with Graves disease. The CDR3 DNA is TGTGCCAGCCGCTTACCGGGACAGGCGCCCACCTACGAGCAGTACTTC. Its translation is CASRLPGQAPTYEQYF.